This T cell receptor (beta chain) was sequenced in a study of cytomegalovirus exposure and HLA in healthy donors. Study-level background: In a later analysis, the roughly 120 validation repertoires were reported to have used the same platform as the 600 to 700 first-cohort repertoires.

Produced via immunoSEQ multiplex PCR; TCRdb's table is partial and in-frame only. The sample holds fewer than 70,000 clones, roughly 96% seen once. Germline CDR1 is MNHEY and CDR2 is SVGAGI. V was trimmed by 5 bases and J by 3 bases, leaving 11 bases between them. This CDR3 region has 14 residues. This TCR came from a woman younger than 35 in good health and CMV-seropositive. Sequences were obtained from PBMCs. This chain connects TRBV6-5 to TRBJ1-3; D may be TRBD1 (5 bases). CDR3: CASSQAGIGNTIYF. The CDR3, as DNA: TGTGCCAGCAGTCAGGCAGGGATTGGAAACACCATATATTTT.